This record concerns one T cell receptor beta chain sequence. Its antigen is not identified. The sample comes from a study of shared clonotypes between healthy human individuals. From germline, CDR1 is SGHRS and CDR2 YFSETQ. Trimming took 0 bases from V and 0 from J, leaving 18 bases between them. CDR3 length: 18 amino acids. Several immunoSEQ plates held equal portions of the genomic DNA taken from each subset. Generated by immunoSEQ multiplex PCR, the TCRdb table keeps only in-frame clones and is missing some. This sample has a few million clones; around 90% occur once, and the top ten carry about 0.41%. Study outcomes and limitations: Several donors showed sharing of approximately 5% of naive CD4 clonotypes. Non-shared clonotypes had lower generation probabilities than those shared by all four donors.

Into CD45RA+ naive and CD45RA-negative memory subsets, the CD4+ cells were split. Input material: naive CD4+ T cells from PBMCs. Subset defined: CD45RA+ positively selected. The sequence was collected from a man between 18 and 35 years old in good health. Some clones in this sample may be carry-over from other donors' samples. This rearrangement joins TRBV5-1 to TRBJ1-2; a weak D match, TRBD1 (6 bases). The CDR3 spells CASSLEGHRQGANYGYTF. The CDR3, as DNA: TGCGCCAGCAGCTTGGAGGGACATCGGCAGGGTGCTAACTATGGCTACACCTTC.